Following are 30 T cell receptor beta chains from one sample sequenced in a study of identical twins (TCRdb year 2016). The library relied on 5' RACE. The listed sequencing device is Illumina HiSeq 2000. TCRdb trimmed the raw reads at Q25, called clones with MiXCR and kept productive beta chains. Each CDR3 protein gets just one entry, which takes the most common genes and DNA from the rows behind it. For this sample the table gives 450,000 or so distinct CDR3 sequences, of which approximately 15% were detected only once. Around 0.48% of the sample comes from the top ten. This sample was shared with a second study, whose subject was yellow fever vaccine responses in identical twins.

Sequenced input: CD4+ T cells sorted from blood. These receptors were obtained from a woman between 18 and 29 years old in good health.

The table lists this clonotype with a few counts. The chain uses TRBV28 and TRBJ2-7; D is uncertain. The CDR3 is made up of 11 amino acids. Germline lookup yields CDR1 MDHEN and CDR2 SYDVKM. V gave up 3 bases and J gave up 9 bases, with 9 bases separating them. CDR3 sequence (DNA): TGTGCCAGCAGTTTGGCCGCCGGGCAGTACTTC. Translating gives CASSLAAGQYF.

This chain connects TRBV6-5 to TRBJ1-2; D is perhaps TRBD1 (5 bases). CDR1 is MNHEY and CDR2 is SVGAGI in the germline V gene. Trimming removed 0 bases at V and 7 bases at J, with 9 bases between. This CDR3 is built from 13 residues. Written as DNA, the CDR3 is TGTGCCAGCAGTTACTCGGGGGTAGGTGGCTACACCTTC. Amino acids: CASSYSGVGGYTF.

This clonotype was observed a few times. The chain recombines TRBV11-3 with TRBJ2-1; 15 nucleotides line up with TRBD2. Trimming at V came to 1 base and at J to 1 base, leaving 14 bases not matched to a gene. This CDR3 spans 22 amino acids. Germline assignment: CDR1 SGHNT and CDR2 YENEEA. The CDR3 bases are TGTGCCAGCAGCTTAGGGACTAGCGGGAGGGGGAGTCAACATGGTTCCTACAATGAGCAGTTCTTC. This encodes CASSLGTSGRGSQHGSYNEQFF.

CDR3 bases: TGTGCCAGCAGCCAAGATCAGCCAGGGGCCAAAAACATTCAGTACTTC. It yields the protein CASSQDQPGAKNIQYF. The chain combines TRBV3-1 with TRBJ2-4, with a weak D call TRBD1 (5 bases). This CDR3 is built from 16 residues. Germline V lookup: CDR1 LGHDT, CDR2 YNNKEL (reference sequence). Trimming stripped 0 bases from V and 1 base from J, with 10 bases between.

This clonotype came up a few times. The CDR3 is CSVDRPDRAEGYTF. CDR3 in DNA: TGCAGCGTTGACCGCCCCGACAGGGCGGAGGGCTACACCTTC. The chain couples TRBV29-1 to TRBJ1-2; 7 positions match TRBD1. The V gene's germline CDR1 is SQVTM and CDR2 ANQGSEA. V lost 3 bases, J lost 8 bases, and 12 bases stayed unmatched. The CDR3 has 14 amino acids.

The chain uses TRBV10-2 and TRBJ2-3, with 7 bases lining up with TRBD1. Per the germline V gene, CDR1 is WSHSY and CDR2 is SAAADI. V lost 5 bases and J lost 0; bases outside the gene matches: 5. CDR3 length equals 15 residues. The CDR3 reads CASSQDRRSTDTQYF. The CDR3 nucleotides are TGCGCCAGCAGTCAGGACAGGAGGAGCACAGATACGCAGTATTTT.

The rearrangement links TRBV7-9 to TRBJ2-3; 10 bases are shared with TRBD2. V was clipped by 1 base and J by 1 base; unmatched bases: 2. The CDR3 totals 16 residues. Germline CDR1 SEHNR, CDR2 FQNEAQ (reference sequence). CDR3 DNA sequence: TGTGCCAGCAGCTTAGAGAGCGGGGGGGGCACAGATACGCAGTATTTT. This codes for CASSLESGGGTDTQYF.

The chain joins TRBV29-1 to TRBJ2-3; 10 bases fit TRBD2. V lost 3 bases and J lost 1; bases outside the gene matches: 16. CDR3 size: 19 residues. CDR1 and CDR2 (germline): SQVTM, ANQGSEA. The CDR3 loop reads CSVDSSLAGDLRRTDTQYF. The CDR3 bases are TGCAGCGTTGATTCTAGCCTAGCGGGAGACTTACGGCGCACAGATACGCAGTATTTT.

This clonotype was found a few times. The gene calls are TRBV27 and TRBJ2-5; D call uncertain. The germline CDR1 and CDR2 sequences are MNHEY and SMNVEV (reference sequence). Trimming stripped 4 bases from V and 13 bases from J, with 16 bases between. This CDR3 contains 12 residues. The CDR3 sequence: CASSSSGPRLYF. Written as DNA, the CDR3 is TGTGCCAGCAGTTCCTCCGGACCACGTTTGTACTTC.

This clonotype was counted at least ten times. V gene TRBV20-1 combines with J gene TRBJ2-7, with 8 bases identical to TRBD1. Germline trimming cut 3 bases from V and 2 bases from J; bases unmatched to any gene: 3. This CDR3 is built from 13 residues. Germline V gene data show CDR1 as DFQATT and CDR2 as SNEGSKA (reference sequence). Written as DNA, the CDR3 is TGCAGTGCTAGCCCAGGGGGCACCTACGAGCAGTACTTC. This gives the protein CSASPGGTYEQYF.

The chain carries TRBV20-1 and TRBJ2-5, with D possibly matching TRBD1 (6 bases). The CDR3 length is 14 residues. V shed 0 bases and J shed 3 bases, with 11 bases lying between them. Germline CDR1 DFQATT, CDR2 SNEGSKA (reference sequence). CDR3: CSAREQGKEETQYF. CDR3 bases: TGCAGTGCTAGAGAACAGGGAAAGGAAGAGACCCAGTACTTC.

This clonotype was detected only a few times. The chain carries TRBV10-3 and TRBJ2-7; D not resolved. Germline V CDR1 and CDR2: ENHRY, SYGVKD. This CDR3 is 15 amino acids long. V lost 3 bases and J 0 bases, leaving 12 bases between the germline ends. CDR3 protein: CAISDPGLSSYEQYF. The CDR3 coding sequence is TGTGCCATCAGTGATCCCGGGTTGAGCTCCTACGAGCAGTACTTC.

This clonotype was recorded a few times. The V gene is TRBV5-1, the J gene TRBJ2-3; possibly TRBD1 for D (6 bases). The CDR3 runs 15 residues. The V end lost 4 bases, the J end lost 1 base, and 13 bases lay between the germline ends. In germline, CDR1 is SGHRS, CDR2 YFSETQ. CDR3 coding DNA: TGCGCCAGCAGCGCATGGGACAAGCGCACAGATACGCAGTATTTT. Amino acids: CASSAWDKRTDTQYF.

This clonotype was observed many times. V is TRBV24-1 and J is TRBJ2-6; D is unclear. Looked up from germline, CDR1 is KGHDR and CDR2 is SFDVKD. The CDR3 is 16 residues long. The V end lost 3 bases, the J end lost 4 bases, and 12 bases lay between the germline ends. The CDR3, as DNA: TGTGCCACCAGTGATCGAGACGGGTCCGGGGCCAACGTCCTGACTTTC. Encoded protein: CATSDRDGSGANVLTF.

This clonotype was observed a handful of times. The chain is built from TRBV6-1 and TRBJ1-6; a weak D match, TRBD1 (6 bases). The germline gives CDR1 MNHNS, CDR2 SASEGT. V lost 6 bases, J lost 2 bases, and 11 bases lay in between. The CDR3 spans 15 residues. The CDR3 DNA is TGTGCCAGCAGGGAGGGGGAGGCCTATAATTCACCCCTCCACTTT. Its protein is CASREGEAYNSPLHF.

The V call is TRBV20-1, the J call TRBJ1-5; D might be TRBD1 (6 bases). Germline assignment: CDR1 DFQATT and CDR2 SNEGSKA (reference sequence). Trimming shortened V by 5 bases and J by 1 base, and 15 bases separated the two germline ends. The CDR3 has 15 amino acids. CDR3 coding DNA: TGCAGTGCTGGGGGAGGGGGAGGAAGCAATCAGCCCCAGCATTTT. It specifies CSAGGGGGSNQPQHF.

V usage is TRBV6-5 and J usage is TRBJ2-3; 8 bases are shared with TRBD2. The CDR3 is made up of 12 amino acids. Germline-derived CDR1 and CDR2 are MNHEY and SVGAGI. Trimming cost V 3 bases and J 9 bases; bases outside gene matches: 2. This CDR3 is CASSYAGGTQYF. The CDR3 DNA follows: TGTGCCAGCAGTTATGCGGGAGGAACGCAGTATTTT.

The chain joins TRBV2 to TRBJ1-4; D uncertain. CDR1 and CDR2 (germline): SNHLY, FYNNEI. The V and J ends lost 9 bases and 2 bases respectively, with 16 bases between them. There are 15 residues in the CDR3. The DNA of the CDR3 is TGTGCCAGAAGAATCGAGGGTGCGACTAATGAAAAACTGTTTTTT. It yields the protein CARRIEGATNEKLFF.

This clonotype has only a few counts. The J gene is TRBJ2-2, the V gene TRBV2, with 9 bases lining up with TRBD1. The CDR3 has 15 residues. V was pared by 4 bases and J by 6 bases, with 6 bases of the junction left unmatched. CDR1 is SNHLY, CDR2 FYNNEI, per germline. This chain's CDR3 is CASSGTGVSAGELFF. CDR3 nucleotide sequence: TGTGCCAGCAGTGGGACAGGGGTTTCGGCCGGGGAGCTGTTTTTT.

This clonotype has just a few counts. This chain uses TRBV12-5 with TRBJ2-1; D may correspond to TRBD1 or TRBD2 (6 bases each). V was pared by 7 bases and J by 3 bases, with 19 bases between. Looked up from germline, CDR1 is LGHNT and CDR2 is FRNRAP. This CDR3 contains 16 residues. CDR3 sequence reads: CASAKNTGAIYNEQFF. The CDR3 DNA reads TGTGCTAGTGCCAAAAACACGGGGGCCATCTACAATGAGCAGTTCTTC.

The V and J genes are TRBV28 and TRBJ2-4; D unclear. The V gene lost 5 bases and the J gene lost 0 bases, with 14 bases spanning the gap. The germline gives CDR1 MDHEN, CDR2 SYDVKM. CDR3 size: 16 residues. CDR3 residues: CASSPSPELAKNIQYF. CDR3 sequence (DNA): TGTGCCAGCAGTCCCAGCCCTGAACTAGCCAAAAACATTCAGTACTTC.

The CDR3, as DNA: TGTGCCAGCAGTTTATCCGGGGTGGGCAATGAGCAGTTCTTC. The encoded protein is CASSLSGVGNEQFF. The genes are TRBV28 and TRBJ2-1; D may be TRBD2 (5 bases). V was cut by 1 base and J by 6 bases, with 10 bases left in between. Per germline, CDR1 MDHEN and CDR2 SYDVKM. The CDR3 runs 14 residues.

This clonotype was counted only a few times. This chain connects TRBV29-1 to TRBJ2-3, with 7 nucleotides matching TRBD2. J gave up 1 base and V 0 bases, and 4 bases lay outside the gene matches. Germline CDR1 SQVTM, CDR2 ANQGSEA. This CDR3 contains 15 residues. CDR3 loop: CSVEEGGLGTDTQYF. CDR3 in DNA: TGCAGCGTTGAAGAGGGAGGGCTCGGCACAGATACGCAGTATTTT.

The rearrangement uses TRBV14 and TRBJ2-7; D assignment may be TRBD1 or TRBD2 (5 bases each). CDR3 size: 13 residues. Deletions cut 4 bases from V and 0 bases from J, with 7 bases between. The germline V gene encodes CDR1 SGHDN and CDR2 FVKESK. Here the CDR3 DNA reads TGTGCCAGCAGCCGAGGGGACTCCTACGAGCAGTACTTC. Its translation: CASSRGDSYEQYF. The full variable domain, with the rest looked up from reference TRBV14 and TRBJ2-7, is EAGVTQFPSHSVIEKGQTVTLRCDPISGHDNLYWYRRVMGKEIKFLLHFVKESKQDESGMPNNRFLAERTGGTYSTLKVQPAELEDSGVYFCASSRGDSYEQYFGPGTRLTVT.

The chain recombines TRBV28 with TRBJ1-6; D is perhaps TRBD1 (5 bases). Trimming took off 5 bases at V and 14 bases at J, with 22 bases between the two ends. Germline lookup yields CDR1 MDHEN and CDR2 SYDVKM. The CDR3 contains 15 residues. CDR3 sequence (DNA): TGTGCCAGCAGTCCGCCCGGCGGCCGCGGGGGAACCCTCCACTTT. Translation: CASSPPGGRGGTLHF.

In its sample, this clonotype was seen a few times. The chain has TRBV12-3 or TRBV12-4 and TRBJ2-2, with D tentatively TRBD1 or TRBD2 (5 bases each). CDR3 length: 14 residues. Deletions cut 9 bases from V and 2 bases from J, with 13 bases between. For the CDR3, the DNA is TGTGCCAGTCACCGGGACGGCAACACCGGGGAGCTGTTTTTT. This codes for CASHRDGNTGELFF.

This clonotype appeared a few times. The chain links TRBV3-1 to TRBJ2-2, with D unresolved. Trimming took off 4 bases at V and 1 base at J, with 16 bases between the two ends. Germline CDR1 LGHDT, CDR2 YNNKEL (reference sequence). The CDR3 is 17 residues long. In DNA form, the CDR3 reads TGTGCCAGCAGCCCACCCGTGGCAGGCTTGAACACCGGGGAGCTGTTTTTT. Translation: CASSPPVAGLNTGELFF.

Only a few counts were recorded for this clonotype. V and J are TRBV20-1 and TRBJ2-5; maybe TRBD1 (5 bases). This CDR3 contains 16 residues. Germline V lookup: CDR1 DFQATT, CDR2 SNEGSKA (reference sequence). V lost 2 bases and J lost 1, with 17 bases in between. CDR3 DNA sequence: TGCAGTGCTAGATGTTCTTCAGGACATTGCCAAGAGACCCAGTACTTC. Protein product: CSARCSSGHCQETQYF.

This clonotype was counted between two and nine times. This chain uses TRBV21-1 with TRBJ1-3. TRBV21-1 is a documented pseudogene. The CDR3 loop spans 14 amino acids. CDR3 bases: TGTGCCAGCTATAGCTCACGAGACGGAAACACCATATATTTT. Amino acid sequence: CASYSSRDGNTIYF.

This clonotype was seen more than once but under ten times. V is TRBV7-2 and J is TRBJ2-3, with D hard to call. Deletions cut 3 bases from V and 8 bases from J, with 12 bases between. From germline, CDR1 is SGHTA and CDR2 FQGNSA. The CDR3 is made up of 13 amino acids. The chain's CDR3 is CASSLVPSGTQYF. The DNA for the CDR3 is TGTGCCAGCAGCTTGGTCCCGTCCGGTACGCAGTATTTT.